This T cell receptor (beta chain) was sequenced for a study of CD8 T cells in Susac syndrome. cDNA came from around 0.54 to 1 ug RNA primed by random hexamers. TCRdb reanalysed the immunoSEQ multiplex PCR reads using MiXCR and keeps one entry per CDR3 protein. The table has 250,000 to 300,000 distinct CDR3 sequences, over 75% seen once; the top ten hold roughly 0.21%. Per germline, CDR1 MDHEN and CDR2 SYDVKM. The CDR3 sequence is 15 residues long. Many counts were recorded for this clonotype. One end of the junction fails to match germline, which may point to a read error. This clonotype was obtained from a human donor with multiple sclerosis. Sequencing was carried out using CD8+ T cells from PBMCs. The chain uses TRBV28 and TRBJ2-1; 9 nucleotides align to TRBD2. Here the CDR3 DNA reads TGTGCCAGCAGCTTATGGACTAGCGCCAGGGGTGAGCAGTTCTTC. Translation: CASSLWTSARGEQFF.